Below, 9 T cell receptor beta chains from the same sample are listed, as sequenced in a study of blood T cell repertoires in COVID-19. Clones were sequenced by immunoSEQ multiplex PCR, and TCRdb holds only the in-frame ones, with some missing. The data show 450,000 or so clones, roughly 87% seen once. Sequencing input: peripheral blood. The receptors originated from a man aged 18 to 29 with COVID-19, enrolled during active disease.

The chain couples TRBV20-1 to TRBJ2-7; maybe TRBD1 (6 bases). Germline V lookup: CDR1 DFQATT, CDR2 SNEGSKA (reference sequence). V lost 6 bases to trimming and J lost 3 bases, with 9 bases between them. The CDR3 runs to 11 residues. CDR3 protein: CSANRDYEQYF. The CDR3 DNA is TGCAGTGCAAACAGGGACTACGAGCAGTACTTC.

With regard to this clone: Compared with germline, one end of the junction differs, possibly owing to a read error. Here the CDR3 reads CASSPSTSGGYQEAQYF. The CDR3 DNA sequence: TGTGCCAGCAGCCCCTCGACTAGCGGGGGGTACCAAGAGGCCCAGTACTTC. The chain combines TRBV9 with TRBJ2-5; 13 bases are shared with TRBD2. The CDR3 is made up of 17 amino acids. Germline lookup yields CDR1 SGDLS and CDR2 YYNGEE.

This chain joins TRBV4-1 and TRBJ2-1, with 9 positions matching TRBD2. The germline V gene has CDR1 MGHRA and CDR2 YSYEKL. V was clipped by 6 bases and J by 6 bases; unmatched bases: 12. The CDR3 has 16 residues. CDR3 coding DNA: TGCGCCAGCAGTCGTACTCTAGCGGGAAATAGCAATGAGCAGTTCTTC. Translated, it gives CASSRTLAGNSNEQFF.

CDR3 nucleotides: TGTGCCAGCAGCCTCCTGGAGGAGAATGAGCAGTTCTTC. Its protein is CASSLLEENEQFF. The rearrangement links TRBV3-1 (or the pseudogene TRBV3-2) to TRBJ2-1, with a tentative D call TRBD2 (5 bases). Germline V lookup: CDR1 LGHDT, CDR2 YNNKEL (reference sequence). V lost 4 bases to trimming and J lost 7 bases, with 11 bases between them. The CDR3 runs to 13 residues.

The chain uses TRBV7-2 and TRBJ1-3; possibly TRBD1 for D (5 bases). The CDR3 length is 14 residues. Looked up from germline, CDR1 is SGHTA and CDR2 is FQGNSA. V was shortened by 8 bases and J by 4 bases, with 15 bases between the two germline ends. CDR3 region: CASLMGRTGNTIYF. The CDR3 bases are TGTGCCAGCCTTATGGGGCGTACAGGAAACACCATATATTTT. Full variable domain (missing parts from reference TRBV7-2 and TRBJ1-3): GAGVSQSPSNKVTEKGKDVELRCDPISGHTALYWYRQSLGQGLEFLIYFQGNSAPDKSGLPSDRFSAERTGGSVSTLTIQRTQQEDSAVYLCASLMGRTGNTIYFGEGSWLTVV.

The rearrangement links TRBV7-9 to TRBJ2-3; the match to TRBD2 covers 10 bases. This CDR3 contains 14 residues. Germline CDR1 SEHNR, CDR2 FQNEAQ (reference sequence). The ends lost 5 bases at V and 3 bases at J; junction bases unmatched: 2. CDR3 sequence: CASSTSGITDTQYF. The CDR3 coding sequence is TGTGCCAGCAGCACTAGCGGGATAACAGATACGCAGTATTTT.

This clone came up once. The rearrangement joins TRBV25-1 to TRBJ2-7; 7 nucleotides agree with TRBD2. This CDR3 spans 14 amino acids. CDR1 is MGHDK, CDR2 SYGVNS, per germline. The V gene end was trimmed by 4 bases and the J gene end by 2 bases; junction bases not matched to a gene: 5. For the CDR3, the DNA is TGTGCCAGCAGTGGGACTAGTATTCCCTACGAGCAGTACTTC. Translation: CASSGTSIPYEQYF.

The CDR3 here is CASSQERLAGSTGELFF. CDR3 coding DNA: TGTGCCAGCAGCCAAGAGCGGCTAGCGGGGAGCACCGGGGAGCTGTTTTTT. The chain links TRBV3-1 (or the pseudogene TRBV3-2) to TRBJ2-2; 9 bases align to TRBD2. Germline-derived CDR1 and CDR2 are LGHDT and YNNKEL (reference sequence). Trimming at V came to 0 bases and at J to 4 bases, leaving 6 bases not matched to a gene. This CDR3 is built from 17 residues.

The chain carries TRBV2 and TRBJ2-1; the D is unclear. Trimming removed 5 bases at V and 0 bases at J, with 11 bases between. CDR1 and CDR2 (germline): SNHLY, FYNNEI. The CDR3 consists of 15 residues. The CDR3 region has the DNA TGTGCCAGCAGTCGAATTAGCAGCTCCTACAATGAGCAGTTCTTC. It codes for CASSRISSSYNEQFF.